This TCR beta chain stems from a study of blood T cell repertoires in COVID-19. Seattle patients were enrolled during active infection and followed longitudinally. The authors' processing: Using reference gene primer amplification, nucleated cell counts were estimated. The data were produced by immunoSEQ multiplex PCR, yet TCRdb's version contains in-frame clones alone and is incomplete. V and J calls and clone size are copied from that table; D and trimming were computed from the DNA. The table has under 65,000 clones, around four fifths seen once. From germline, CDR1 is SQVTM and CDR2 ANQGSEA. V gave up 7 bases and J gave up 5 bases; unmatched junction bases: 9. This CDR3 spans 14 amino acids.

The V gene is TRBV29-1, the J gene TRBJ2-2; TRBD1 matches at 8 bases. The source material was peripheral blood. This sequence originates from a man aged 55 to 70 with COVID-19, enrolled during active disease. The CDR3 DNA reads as TGCAGCGGTTCGCGGACAGGGAAAACCGGGGAGCTGTTTTTT. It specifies CSGSRTGKTGELFF.